Listed below are T cell receptor beta chains from one sample, sequenced in a study of early T cells in non-severe SARS-CoV-2 infection. In TCRdb, the 5' RACE reads were re-called with MiXCR into one record per CDR3 protein. The sample contains 80,000 or so distinct CDR3 sequences, 6% to 7% of which appear only once. The sample was whole blood. The receptors were sampled from an adult who was a healthcare worker with PCR-confirmed SARS-CoV-2 infection or an uninfected control (not recorded which). Both conserved end residues are part of each CDR3. The D gene is left open where the match is weak. Size is stated for part of the rows, as once, few or many counts, or as a class when the clone is expanded.

TRBV7-6	-	few	TRBJ2-2	TGTGCCAGCAGCGAACGGGGTGGCCCCGGGGAGCTGTTTTTT	CASSERGGPGELFF
TRBV7-8	-	few	TRBJ2-7	TGTGCCAGCAGCCCAAACCCGGACAGCTCCTACGAGCAGTACTTC	CASSPNPDSSYEQYF
TRBV29-1	-	many	TRBJ2-3	TGCAGCGTTGGAAGCCTCCGAGACCCAGATACGCAGTATTTT	CSVGSLRDPDTQYF
TRBV28	-	many	TRBJ2-5	TGTGCCAGCAGCTTAAAAGAGACCCAGTACTTC	CASSLKETQYF
TRBV5-1	TRBD1	-	TRBJ2-3	TGCGCCAGCAGCTTGGAGGGACAGGCGAATACAGATACGCAGTATTTT	CASSLEGQANTDTQYF
TRBV7-2	-	-	TRBJ2-7	TGTGCCAGCAGCTTAGCTAGTTACGGGTTCGAGTACGAGCAGTACTTC	CASSLASYGFEYEQYF
TRBV5-4	TRBD1	-	TRBJ2-2	TGTGCCAGCAGCCAGGGACAGGGGTTCGCGAACACCGGGGAGCTGTTTTTT	CASSQGQGFANTGELFF
TRBV29-1	-	-	TRBJ1-1	TGCAGCGTTGCTCAGGGACCTAACACTGAAGCTTTCTTT	CSVAQGPNTEAFF
TRBV4-1	TRBD2	many	TRBJ2-2	TGCGCCAGCAGCCGTCGGGGACTAGCGGCGGACCCTGGGGAGCTGTTTTTT	CASSRRGLAADPGELFF
TRBV6-2/TRBV6-3	-	few	TRBJ2-7	TGTGCCAGCAGAGAGCTCGCGGGTGAGCAGTACTTC	CASRELAGEQYF
TRBV7-2	TRBD1	-	TRBJ1-1	TGTGCCAGCAGCTATACAGGGGACACTGAAGCTTTCTTT	CASSYTGDTEAFF
TRBV20-1	TRBD1	-	TRBJ2-7	TGCAGTGCTGGAGGACAGGGGGACGCAATGGACGAGCAGTACTTC	CSAGGQGDAMDEQYF
TRBV29-1	-	few	TRBJ1-1	TGCAGCGTTGAAGGACAGACGAACACTGAAGCTTTCTTT	CSVEGQTNTEAFF
TRBV7-2	TRBD2	few	TRBJ2-3	TGTGCCAGCAGCTTGAGCGGGGGCGGGTCCACAGATACGCAGTATTTT	CASSLSGGGSTDTQYF
TRBV4-1	TRBD2	-	TRBJ2-1	TGCGCCAGCAGCCCTGCGGGAGGGGGGCCATTCAATGAGCAGTTCTTC	CASSPAGGGPFNEQFF
TRBV9	-	few	TRBJ2-7	TGTGCCAGCAGCGTAGAGGGACATCGCGGTTACGAGCAGTACTTC	CASSVEGHRGYEQYF
TRBV19	TRBD2	many	TRBJ2-1	TGTGCCAGTAGTCAAGGACTAGCGGGAGACAATGAGCAGTTCTTC	CASSQGLAGDNEQFF
TRBV7-6	-	-	TRBJ1-5	TGTGCCAGCAGCTCACATGGCAATCAGCCCCAGCATTTT	CASSSHGNQPQHF
TRBV6-2/TRBV6-3	-	few	TRBJ2-4	TGTGCCAGCAGCATGGCGGGCAAAAACATTCAGTACTTC	CASSMAGKNIQYF